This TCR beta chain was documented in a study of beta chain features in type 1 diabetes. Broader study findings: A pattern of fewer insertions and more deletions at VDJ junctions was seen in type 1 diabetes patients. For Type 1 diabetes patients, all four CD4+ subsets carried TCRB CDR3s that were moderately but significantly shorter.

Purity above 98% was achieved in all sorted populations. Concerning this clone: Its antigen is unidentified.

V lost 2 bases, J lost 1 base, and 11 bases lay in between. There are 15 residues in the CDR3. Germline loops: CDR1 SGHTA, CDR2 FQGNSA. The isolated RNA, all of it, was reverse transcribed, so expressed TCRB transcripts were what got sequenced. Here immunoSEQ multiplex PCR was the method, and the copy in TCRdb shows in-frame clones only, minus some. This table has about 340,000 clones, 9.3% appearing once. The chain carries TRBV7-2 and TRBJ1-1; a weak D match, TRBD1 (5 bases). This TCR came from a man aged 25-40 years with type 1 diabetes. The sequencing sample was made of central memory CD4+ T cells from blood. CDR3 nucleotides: TGTGCCAGCAGCTTATTCGGGCAGGGGAACACTGAAGCTTTCTTT. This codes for CASSLFGQGNTEAFF.